This TCR beta chain is drawn from a study of tumor-infiltrating lymphocytes in primary liver carcinoma. Study-wide context: Men as well as women, aged 30 to 69 years, made up the patients. Samples produced roughly 3.5 to 8 million productive TCRbeta reads, comparable across tissue types. Study conclusions and caveats: Tumors reached a significantly greater top-250-clone fraction than blood did (p = 0.039). Left bulk and unsorted, the samples did not allow CD4+ and CD8+ repertoires to be compared.

Germline V CDR1 and CDR2: SGHNT, YYREEE (reference sequence). The length of the CDR3 is 14 residues. In the case of this clonotype: Its target is not known. Its ends do not fully match the called genes, so a read error is possible.

Starting from 500 ng of total RNA, TCR beta cDNA was produced with a primer in the constant region. Three nested multiplex PCR rounds, a slightly modified ARM-PCR method, built the TCR beta libraries. Rounds one and two of PCR, each of 10 cycles, were primed with TRBV1-TRBV30 forward primers and a C-beta reverse primer. TCRdb recomputed calls from the multiplex PCR reads with MiXCR, one row per CDR3 protein. The sample yields 310,000 or so distinct CDR3 sequences, nearly 60% seen once. Germline DNA was also extracted, with blood RNA taken from unsorted whole blood. V is TRBV5-4 and J is TRBJ2-2, with D unresolved. This receptor was identified in a woman aged 25 to 39 with primary liver carcinoma and hepatitis B virus infection. The sample was peripheral blood. CDR3 amino acids: CACSLEGFDGELFF. As DNA, the CDR3 is TGTGCCTGCAGCTTGGAAGGGTTTGACGGGGAGCTGTTTTTT. The whole variable domain, remainder taken from reference TRBV5-4 and TRBJ2-2, is ETGVTQSPTHLIKTRGQQVTLRCSSQSGHNTVSWYQQALGQGPQFIFQYYREEENGRGNFPPRFSGLQFPNYSSELNVNALELDDSALYLCACSLEGFDGELFFGEGSRLTVL.